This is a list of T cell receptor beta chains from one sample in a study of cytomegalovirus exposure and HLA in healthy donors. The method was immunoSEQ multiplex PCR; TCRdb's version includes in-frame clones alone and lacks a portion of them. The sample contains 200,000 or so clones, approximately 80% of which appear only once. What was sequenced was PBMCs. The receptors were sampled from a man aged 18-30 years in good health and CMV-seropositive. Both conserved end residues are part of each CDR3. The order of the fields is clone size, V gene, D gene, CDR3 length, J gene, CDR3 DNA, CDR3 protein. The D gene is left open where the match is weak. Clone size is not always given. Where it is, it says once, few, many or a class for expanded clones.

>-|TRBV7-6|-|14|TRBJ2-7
TGTGCCAGCAGTTCCCGTGCTAGCTCCTACGAGCAGTACTTC
CASSSRASSYEQYF
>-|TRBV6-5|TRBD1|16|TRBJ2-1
TGTGCCAGCAGTTTTCAAAGACAGGGGCGAAAGGATGAGCAGTTCTTC
CASSFQRQGRKDEQFF
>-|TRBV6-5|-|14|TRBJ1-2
TGTGCCAGCAGTTACTCGGGCGGGGCGGGCGGCTACACCTTC
CASSYSGGAGGYTF
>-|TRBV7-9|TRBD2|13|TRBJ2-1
TGTGCCAGTACGGGACTAGCGGACAATGAGCAGTTCTTC
CASTGLADNEQFF
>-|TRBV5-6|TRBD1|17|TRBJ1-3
TGTGCCAGCAGCTTGGGGCCGGGACAGCTCTCTGGAAACACCATATATTTT
CASSLGPGQLSGNTIYF
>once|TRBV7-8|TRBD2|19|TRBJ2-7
TGTGCCAGCAGCTTAGCGCTTTTGACTAGCGGGAGGAGGGCCTACGAGCAGTACTTC
CASSLALLTSGRRAYEQYF
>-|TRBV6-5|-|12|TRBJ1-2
TGTGCCAGTCGCGGGTCCGGGTGGGGCTACACCTTC
CASRGSGWGYTF
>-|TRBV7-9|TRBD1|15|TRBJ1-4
TGTGCCAGCAGCTTAAGAACAGGGGAAAATGAAAAACTGTTTTTT
CASSLRTGENEKLFF
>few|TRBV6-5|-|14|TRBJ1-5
TGTGCCAGCAGTACGGGACAAAAGAATCAGCCCCAGCATTTT
CASSTGQKNQPQHF
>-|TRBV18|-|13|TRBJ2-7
TGTGCCAGCTCACTTGCCAGGGATTACGAGCAGTACTTC
CASSLARDYEQYF